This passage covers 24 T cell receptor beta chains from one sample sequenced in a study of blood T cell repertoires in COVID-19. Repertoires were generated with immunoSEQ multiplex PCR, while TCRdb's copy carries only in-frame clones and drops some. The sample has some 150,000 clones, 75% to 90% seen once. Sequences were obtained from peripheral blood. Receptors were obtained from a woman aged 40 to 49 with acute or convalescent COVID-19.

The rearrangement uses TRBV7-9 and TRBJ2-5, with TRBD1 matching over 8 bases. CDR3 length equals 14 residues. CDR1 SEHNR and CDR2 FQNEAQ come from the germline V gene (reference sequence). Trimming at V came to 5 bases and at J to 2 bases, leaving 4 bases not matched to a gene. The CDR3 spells CASSPRDRQETQYF. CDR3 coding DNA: TGTGCCAGCAGCCCCCGGGACAGGCAAGAGACCCAGTACTTC.

CDR3 sequence (DNA): TGTGCCAGCAGACAGGGATACGAGCAGTACTTC. Its protein is CASRQGYEQYF. This rearrangement joins TRBV28 to TRBJ2-7; weak D call: TRBD1 (6 bases). CDR3 size: 11 residues. V gave up 6 bases and J gave up 4 bases, with 7 bases separating them. CDR1 and CDR2 from the germline V gene are MDHEN and SYDVKM. Using reference TRBV28 and TRBJ2-7 for the parts outside the CDR3, the full variable domain is DVKVTQSSRYLVKRTGEKVFLECVQDMDHENMFWYRQDPGLGLRLIYFSYDVKMKEKGDIPEGYSVSREKKERFSLILESASTNQTSMYLCASRQGYEQYFGPGTRLTVT.

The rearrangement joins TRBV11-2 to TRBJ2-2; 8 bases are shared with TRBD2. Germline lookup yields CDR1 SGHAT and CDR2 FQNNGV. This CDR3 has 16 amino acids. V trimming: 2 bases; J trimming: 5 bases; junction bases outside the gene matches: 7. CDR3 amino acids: CASSLRAGVETGELFF. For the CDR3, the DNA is TGTGCCAGCAGCTTAAGAGCGGGGGTTGAGACCGGGGAGCTGTTTTTT.

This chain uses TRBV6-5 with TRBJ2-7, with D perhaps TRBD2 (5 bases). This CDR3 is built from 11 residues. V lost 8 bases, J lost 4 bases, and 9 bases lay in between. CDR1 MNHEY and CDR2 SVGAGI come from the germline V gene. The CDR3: CASLRGYEQYF. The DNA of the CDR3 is TGTGCCAGCCTGAGAGGGTACGAGCAGTACTTC.

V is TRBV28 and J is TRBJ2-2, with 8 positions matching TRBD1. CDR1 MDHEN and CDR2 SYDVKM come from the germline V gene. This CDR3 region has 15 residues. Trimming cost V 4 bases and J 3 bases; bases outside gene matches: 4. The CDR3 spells CASSSGQAYTGELFF. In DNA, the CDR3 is TGTGCCAGCAGTTCGGGACAGGCCTACACCGGGGAGCTGTTTTTT.

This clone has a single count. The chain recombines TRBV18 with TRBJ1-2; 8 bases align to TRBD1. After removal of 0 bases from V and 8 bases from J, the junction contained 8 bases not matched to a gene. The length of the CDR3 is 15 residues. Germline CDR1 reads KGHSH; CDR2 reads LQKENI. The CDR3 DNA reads TGTGCCAGCTCACCACCCGGACAGGGTGGAAGGGGCTACACCTTC. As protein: CASSPPGQGGRGYTF.

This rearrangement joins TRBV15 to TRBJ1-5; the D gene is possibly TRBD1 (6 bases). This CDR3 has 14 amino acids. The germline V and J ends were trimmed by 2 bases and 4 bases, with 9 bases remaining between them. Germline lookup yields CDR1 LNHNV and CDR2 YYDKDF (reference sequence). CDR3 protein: CATSRTTGNQPQHF. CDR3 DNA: TGTGCCACCAGCAGAACCACAGGGAATCAGCCCCAGCATTTT.

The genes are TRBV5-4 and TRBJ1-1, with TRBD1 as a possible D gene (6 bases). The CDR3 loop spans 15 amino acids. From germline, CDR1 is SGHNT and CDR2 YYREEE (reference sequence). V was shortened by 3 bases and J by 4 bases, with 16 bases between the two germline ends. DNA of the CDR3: TGTGCCAGCAGCTATCACAGGGTGGAAAGCACTGAAGCTTTCTTT. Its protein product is CASSYHRVESTEAFF.

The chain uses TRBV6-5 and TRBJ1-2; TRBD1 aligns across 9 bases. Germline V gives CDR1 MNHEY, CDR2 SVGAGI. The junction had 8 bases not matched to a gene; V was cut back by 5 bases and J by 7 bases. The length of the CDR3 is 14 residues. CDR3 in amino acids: CASSTGQGTSGYTF. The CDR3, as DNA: TGTGCCAGCAGTACGGGACAGGGCACCTCTGGCTACACCTTC.

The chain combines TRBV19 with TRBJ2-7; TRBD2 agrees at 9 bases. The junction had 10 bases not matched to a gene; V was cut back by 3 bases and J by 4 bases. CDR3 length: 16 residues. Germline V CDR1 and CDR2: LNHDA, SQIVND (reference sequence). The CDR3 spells CASSMELAGVSYEQYF. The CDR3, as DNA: TGTGCCAGTAGTATGGAATTAGCGGGAGTTTCTTACGAGCAGTACTTC.

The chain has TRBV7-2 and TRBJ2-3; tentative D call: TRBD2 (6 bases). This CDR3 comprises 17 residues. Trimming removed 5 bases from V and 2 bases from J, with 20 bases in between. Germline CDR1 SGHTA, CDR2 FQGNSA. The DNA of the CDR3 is TGTGCCAGCAGCACCACCTCTCGGGGACTTCACACAGATACGCAGTATTTT. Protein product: CASSTTSRGLHTDTQYF.

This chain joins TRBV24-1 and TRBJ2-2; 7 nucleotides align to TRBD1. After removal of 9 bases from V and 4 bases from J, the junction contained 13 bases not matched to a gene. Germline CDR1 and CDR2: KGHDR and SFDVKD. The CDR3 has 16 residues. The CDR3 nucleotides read TGTGCCACCCGAGGGTCGACAGGGTATCGCACCGGGGAGCTGTTTTTT. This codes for CATRGSTGYRTGELFF.

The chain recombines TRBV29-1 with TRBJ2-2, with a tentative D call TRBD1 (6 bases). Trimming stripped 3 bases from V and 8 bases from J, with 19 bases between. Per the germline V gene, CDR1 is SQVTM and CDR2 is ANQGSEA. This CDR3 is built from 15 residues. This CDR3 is CSVETRSGVVGELFF. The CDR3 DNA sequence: TGCAGCGTTGAGACCCGATCAGGGGTTGTAGGGGAGCTGTTTTTT.

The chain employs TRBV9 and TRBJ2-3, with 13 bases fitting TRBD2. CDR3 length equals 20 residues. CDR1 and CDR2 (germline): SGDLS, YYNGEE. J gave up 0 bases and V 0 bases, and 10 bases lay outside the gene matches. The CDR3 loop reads CASSVAPGTSGTTSTDTQYF. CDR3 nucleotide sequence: TGTGCCAGCAGCGTAGCTCCCGGGACTAGCGGGACAACTAGCACAGATACGCAGTATTTT.

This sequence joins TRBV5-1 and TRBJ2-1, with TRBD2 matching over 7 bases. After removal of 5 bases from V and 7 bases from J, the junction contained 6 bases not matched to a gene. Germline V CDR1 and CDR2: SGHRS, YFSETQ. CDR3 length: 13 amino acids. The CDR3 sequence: CASRTSLGNEQFF. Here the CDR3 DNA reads TGCGCCAGCAGGACTAGCCTGGGGAATGAGCAGTTCTTC.

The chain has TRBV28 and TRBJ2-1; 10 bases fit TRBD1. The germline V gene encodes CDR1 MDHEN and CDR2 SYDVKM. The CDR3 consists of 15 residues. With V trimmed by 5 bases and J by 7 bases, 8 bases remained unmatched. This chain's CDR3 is CASSPRTGGRNEQFF. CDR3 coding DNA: TGTGCCAGCAGTCCCCGGACAGGGGGGAGGAATGAGCAGTTCTTC.

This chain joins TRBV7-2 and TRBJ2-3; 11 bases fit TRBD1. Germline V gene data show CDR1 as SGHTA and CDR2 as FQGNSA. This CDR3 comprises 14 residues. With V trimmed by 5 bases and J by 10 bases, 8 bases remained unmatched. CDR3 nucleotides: TGTGCCAGCAGCCAAGGGACAGGGGGACGGGCGCAGTATTTT. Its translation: CASSQGTGGRAQYF.

The CDR3 loop is CATTAGGKLYSNQPQHF. The DNA of the CDR3 is TGTGCCACCACCGCTGGGGGGAAGCTGTATAGCAATCAGCCCCAGCATTTT. This chain connects TRBV19 to TRBJ1-5; weak D call: TRBD1 (5 bases). CDR1 is LNHDA, CDR2 SQIVND, per germline (reference sequence). V was shortened by 10 bases and J by 0 bases, with 22 bases between the two germline ends. The CDR3 is made up of 17 amino acids.

CDR3 sequence (DNA): TGTGCCAGCAGCCACGGCCAGGGGATGCAGTTCTTC. This sequence encodes CASSHGQGMQFF. The chain is built from TRBV12-3 or TRBV12-4 and TRBJ2-1; D perhaps matches TRBD1 (6 bases). The CDR3 contains 12 residues. Trimming removed 6 bases at V and 12 bases at J, with 15 bases between.

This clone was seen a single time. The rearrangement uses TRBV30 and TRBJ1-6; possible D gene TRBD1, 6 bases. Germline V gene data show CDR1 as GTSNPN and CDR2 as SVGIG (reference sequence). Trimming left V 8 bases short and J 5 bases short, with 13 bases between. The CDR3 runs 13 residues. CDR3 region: CARLDSNNSPLHF. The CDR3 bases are TGTGCCCGTCTGGACAGCAATAATTCACCCCTCCACTTT.

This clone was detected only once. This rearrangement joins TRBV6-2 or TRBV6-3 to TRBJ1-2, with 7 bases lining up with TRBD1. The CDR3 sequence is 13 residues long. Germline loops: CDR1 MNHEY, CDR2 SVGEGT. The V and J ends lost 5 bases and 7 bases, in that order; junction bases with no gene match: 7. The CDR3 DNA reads TGTGCCAGCAGTACGGGGACAGATCCTGGCTACACCTTC. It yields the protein CASSTGTDPGYTF.

The CDR3 loop reads CASSDWGSGGLYEQYF. As DNA, the CDR3 is TGTGCCAGCAGTGACTGGGGTAGCGGGGGCCTCTACGAGCAGTACTTC. The V gene is TRBV6-1, the J gene TRBJ2-7, with 9 bases fitting TRBD2. The CDR3 extends over 16 amino acids. The trim removed 3 bases at V and 3 bases at J, leaving 9 bases unmatched. Germline V gene lookup returns CDR1 MNHNS and CDR2 SASEGT.

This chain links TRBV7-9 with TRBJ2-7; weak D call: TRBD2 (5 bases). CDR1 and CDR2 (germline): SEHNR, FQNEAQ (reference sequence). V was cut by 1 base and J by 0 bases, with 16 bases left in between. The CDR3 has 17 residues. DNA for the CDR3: TGTGCCAGCAGCTTAGGAGGGTCGGGCAGGAGCTCCTACGAGCAGTACTTC. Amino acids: CASSLGGSGRSSYEQYF.

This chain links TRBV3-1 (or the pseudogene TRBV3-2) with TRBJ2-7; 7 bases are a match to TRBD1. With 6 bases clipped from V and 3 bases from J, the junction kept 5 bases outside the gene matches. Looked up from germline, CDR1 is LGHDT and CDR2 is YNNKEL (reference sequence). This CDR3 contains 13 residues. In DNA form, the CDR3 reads TGTGCCAGCAGTCGGACAGGTAGCTACGAGCAGTACTTC. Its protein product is CASSRTGSYEQYF.